A single T cell receptor (beta chain) is shown here with its context. The V end was cut by 0 bases, the J end by 10 bases, with 16 bases between. The length of the CDR3 is 14 residues. CDR1 is SGHRS, CDR2 YFSETQ, per germline. The data derive from a study of blood T cells in healthy people across ages. A sample-barcoded 5' primer and a J-beta primer mix were used in a second PCR of roughly 7 to 12 cycles. TCRdb independently ran MiXCR on the 5' RACE reads; one entry per CDR3 protein. The data show more than 650,000 distinct CDR3 sequences, with roughly 25% seen just once and about 3% held by the top ten. Roughly 10 milliliters was the volume of peripheral blood drawn from each donor. This sample was shared with a second study, whose subject was T cells of mothers and their children. From that second work: According to the study, all extracted RNA entered cDNA synthesis at 1.5 ug per 15 ul. For each mother, over 9.5 million TCR beta CDR3 reads were obtained, and for each child, 2.5 million to 3 million. A slight, non-significant increase in overlap was found for related mother-child pairs relative to unrelated pairs.

The sample taken for sequencing was blood. The J gene is TRBJ1-1, the V gene TRBV5-1; a possible D gene is TRBD1 (5 bases). This sequence was found in a boy younger than 18 in good health. The CDR3, as DNA: TGCGCCAGCAGCTTGGGGCCGGGACGCGGTGGAGCTTTCTTT. Translated: CASSLGPGRGGAFF.